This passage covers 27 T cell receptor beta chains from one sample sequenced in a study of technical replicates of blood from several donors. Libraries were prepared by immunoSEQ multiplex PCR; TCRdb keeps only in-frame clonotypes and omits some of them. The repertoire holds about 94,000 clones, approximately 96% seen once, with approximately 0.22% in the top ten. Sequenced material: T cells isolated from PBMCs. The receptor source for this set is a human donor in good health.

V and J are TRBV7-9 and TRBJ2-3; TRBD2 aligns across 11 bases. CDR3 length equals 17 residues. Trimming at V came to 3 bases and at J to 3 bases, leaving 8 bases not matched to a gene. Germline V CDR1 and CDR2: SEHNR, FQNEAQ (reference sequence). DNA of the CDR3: TGTGCCAGCAGCTTCACCTTAGCGGGAGGGCCGACAGATACGCAGTATTTT. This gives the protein CASSFTLAGGPTDTQYF. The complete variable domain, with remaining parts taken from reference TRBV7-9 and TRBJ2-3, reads DTGVSQNPRHKITKRGQNVTFRCDPISEHNRLYWYRQTLGQGPEFLTYFQNEAQLEKSRLLSDRFSAERPKGSFSTLEIQRTEQGDSAMYLCASSFTLAGGPTDTQYFGPGTRLTVL.

CDR3 loop: CASSLLGGRPGSPLHF. The DNA of the CDR3 is TGTGCCAGCAGCTTGCTAGGGGGCCGCCCCGGATCACCCCTCCACTTT. The rearrangement joins TRBV11-1 to TRBJ1-6; 7 positions match TRBD1. The germline V gene encodes CDR1 SGHAT and CDR2 FQDESV (reference sequence). The CDR3 spans 16 residues. V trimming: 3 bases; J trimming: 10 bases; junction bases outside the gene matches: 12.

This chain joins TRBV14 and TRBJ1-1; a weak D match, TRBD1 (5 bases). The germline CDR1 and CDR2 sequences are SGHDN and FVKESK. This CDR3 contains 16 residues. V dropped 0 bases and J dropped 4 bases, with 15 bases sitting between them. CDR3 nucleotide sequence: TGTGCCAGCAGCCAAGATCGGCGGGGACGATTCACTGAAGCTTTCTTT. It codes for CASSQDRRGRFTEAFF.

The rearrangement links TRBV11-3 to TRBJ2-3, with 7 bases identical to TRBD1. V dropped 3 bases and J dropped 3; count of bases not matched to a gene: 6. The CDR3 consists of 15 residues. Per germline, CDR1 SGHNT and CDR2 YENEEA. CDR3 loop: CASSFSGQTTDTQYF. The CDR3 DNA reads TGTGCCAGCAGCTTTTCGGGACAGACAACAGATACGCAGTATTTT.

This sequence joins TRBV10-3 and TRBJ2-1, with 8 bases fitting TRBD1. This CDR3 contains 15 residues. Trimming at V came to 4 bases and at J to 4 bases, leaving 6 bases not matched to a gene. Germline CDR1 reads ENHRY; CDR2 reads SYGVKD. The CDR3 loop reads CAISVSDREYNEQFF. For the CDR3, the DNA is TGTGCCATCAGTGTCTCGGACAGGGAGTACAATGAGCAGTTCTTC.

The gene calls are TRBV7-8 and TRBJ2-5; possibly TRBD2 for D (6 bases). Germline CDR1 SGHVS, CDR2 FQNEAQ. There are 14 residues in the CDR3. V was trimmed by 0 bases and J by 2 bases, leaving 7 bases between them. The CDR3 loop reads CASSLAAGQETQYF. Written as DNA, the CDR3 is TGTGCCAGCAGCTTAGCAGCGGGTCAAGAGACCCAGTACTTC.

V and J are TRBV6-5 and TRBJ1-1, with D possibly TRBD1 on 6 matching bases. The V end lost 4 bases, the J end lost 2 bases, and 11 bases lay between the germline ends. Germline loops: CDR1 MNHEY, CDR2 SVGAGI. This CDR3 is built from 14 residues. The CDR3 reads CASSSDRINTEAFF. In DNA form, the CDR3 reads TGTGCCAGCAGTTCGGACAGAATTAACACTGAAGCTTTCTTT.

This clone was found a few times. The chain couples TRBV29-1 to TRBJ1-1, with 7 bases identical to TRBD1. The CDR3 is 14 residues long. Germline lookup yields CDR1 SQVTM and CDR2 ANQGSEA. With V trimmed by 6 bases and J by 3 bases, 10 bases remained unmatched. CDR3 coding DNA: TGCAGCGTGATTTTGACAGGGTTGGACACTGAAGCTTTCTTT. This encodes CSVILTGLDTEAFF.

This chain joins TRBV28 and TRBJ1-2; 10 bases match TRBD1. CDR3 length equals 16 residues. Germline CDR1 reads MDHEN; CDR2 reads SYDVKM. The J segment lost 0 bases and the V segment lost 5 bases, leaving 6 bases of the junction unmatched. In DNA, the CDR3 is TGTGCCAGCAGTGTGACAGGGGGCAAAGCTAACTATGGCTACACCTTC. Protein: CASSVTGGKANYGYTF.

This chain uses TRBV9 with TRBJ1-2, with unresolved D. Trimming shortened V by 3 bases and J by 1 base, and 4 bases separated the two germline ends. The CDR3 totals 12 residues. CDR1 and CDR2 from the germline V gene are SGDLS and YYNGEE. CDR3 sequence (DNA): TGTGCCAGCAGCGCCAGTAACTATGGCTACACCTTC. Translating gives CASSASNYGYTF.

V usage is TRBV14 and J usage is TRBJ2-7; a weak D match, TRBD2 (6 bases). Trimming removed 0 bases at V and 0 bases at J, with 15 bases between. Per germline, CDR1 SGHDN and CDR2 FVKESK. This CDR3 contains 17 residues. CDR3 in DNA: TGTGCCAGCAGCCAAGATTTCGGGGCTAGCGCCTCCTACGAGCAGTACTTC. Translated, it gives CASSQDFGASASYEQYF.

CDR3 coding DNA: TGCGCCAGCAGCCGTCTGACTAGCGGGGGGGGAGAGACCCAGTACTTC. Translated: CASSRLTSGGGETQYF. V gene TRBV5-1 combines with J gene TRBJ2-5; 14 bases are a match to TRBD2. V shed 4 bases, J shed 4 bases, and the junction held 6 bases outside the gene matches. Per the germline V gene, CDR1 is SGHRS and CDR2 is YFSETQ. There are 16 residues in the CDR3.

The CDR3 DNA sequence: TGTGCCAGCAGCGAAACAGGGGGGACAGGGAAGGCCGGGGAGCTGTTTTTT. Translation: CASSETGGTGKAGELFF. The J gene is TRBJ2-2, the V gene TRBV9, with 9 bases aligning to TRBD1. This CDR3 is built from 17 residues. V shed 3 bases, J shed 6 bases, and the junction held 12 bases outside the gene matches. Germline lookup yields CDR1 SGDLS and CDR2 YYNGEE.

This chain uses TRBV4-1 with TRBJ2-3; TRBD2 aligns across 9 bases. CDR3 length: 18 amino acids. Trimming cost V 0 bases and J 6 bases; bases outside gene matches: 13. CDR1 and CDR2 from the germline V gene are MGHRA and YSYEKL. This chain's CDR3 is CASSQEGASRGGRDTQYF. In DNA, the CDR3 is TGCGCCAGCAGCCAAGAGGGGGCTTCGCGGGGGGGCCGGGATACGCAGTATTTT.

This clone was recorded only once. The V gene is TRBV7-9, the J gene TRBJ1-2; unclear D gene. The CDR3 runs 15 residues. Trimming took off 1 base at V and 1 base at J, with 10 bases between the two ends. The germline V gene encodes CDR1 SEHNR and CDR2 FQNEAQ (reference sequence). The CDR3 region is CASSLGEDGNYGYTF. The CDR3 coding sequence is TGTGCCAGCAGCTTAGGGGAGGACGGTAACTATGGCTACACCTTC.

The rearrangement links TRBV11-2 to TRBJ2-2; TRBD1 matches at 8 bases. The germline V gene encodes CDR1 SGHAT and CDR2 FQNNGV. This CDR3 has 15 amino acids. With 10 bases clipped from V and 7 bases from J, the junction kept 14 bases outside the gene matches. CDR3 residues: CATIAGGSVSGELFF. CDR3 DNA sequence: TGTGCCACCATCGCAGGGGGCTCCGTGAGCGGGGAGCTGTTTTTT. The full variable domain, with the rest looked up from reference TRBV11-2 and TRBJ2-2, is EAGVAQSPRYKIIEKRQSVAFWCNPISGHATLYWYQQILGQGPKLLIQFQNNGVVDDSQLPKDRFSAERLKGVDSTLKIQPAKLEDSAVYLCATIAGGSVSGELFFGEGSRLTVL.

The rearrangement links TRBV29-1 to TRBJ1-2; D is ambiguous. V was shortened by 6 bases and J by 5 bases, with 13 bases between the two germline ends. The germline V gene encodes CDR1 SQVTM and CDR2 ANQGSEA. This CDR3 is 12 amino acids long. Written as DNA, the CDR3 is TGCAGCGTCGAAAGGGAGGGTTATGGCTACACCTTC. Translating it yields CSVEREGYGYTF.

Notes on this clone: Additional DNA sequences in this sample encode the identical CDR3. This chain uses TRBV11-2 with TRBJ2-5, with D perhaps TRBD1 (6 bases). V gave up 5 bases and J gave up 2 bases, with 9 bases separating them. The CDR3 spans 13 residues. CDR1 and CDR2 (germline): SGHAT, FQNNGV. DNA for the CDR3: TGTGCCAGCAGCCCGGGACAACAAGAGACCCAGTACTTC. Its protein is CASSPGQQETQYF.

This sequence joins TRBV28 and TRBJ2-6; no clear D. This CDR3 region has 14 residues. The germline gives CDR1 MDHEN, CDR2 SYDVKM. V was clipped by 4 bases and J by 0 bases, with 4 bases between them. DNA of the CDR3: TGTGCCAGCAGTTCGAGCTCTGGGGCCAACGTCCTGACTTTC. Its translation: CASSSSSGANVLTF.

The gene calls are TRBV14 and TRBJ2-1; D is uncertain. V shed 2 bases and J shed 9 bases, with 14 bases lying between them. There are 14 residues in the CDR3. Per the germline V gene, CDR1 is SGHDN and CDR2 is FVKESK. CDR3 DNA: TGTGCCAGCAGCCAATTTCTAACAATAGCTGAGCAGTTCTTC. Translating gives CASSQFLTIAEQFF.

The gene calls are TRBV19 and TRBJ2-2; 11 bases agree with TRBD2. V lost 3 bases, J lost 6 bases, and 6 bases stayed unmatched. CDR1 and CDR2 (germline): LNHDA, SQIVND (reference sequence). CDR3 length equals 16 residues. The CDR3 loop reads CASSIYSGRASGELFF. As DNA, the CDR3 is TGTGCCAGTAGTATCTATAGCGGGAGGGCCTCCGGGGAGCTGTTTTTT.

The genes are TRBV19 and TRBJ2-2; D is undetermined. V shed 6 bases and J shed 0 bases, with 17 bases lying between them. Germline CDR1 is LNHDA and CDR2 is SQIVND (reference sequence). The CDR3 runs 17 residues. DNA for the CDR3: TGTGCCAGTAGAGAAACCGTACGAGTGGCGAACACCGGGGAGCTGTTTTTT. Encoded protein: CASRETVRVANTGELFF.

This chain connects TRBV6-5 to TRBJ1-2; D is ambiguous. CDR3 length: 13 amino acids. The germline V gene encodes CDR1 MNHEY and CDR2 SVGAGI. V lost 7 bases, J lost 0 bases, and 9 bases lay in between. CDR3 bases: TGTGCCAGCAAAGGCGGAACTAACTATGGCTACACCTTC. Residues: CASKGGTNYGYTF.

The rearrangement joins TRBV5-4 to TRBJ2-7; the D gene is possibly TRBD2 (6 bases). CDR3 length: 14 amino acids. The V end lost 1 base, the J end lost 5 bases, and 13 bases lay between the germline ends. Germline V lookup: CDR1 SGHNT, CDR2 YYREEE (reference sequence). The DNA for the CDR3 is TGTGCCAGCAGCTTGTATGCAGGGAGGAACGAGCAGTACTTC. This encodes CASSLYAGRNEQYF.

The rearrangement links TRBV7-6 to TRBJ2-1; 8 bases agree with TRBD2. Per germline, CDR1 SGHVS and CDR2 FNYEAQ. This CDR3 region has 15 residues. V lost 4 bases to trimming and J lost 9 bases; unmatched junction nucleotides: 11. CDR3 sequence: CASSSGTRDHFEQFF. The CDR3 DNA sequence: TGTGCCAGCAGCTCCGGGACTAGAGATCACTTTGAGCAGTTCTTC.

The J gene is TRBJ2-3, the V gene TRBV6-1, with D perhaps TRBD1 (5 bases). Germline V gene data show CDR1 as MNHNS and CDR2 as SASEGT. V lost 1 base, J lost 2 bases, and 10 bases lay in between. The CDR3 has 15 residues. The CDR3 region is CASSEGQINTDTQYF. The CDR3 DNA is TGTGCCAGCAGTGAAGGACAGATCAACACAGATACGCAGTATTTT.

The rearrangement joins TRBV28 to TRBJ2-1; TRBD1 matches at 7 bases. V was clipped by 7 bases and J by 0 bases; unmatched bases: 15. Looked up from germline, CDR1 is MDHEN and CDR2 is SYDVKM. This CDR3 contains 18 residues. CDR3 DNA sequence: TGTGCCAGCACCCTAACCCGGATGGGACAGAGCTCCTACAATGAGCAGTTCTTC. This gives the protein CASTLTRMGQSSYNEQFF.